This T cell receptor (beta chain) was documented in a study of blood T cell repertoires in COVID-19. Study-wide background: The United States, Italy and Spain supplied acute and convalescent COVID-19 samples. PBMCs, B-cell-depleted T cells, or T cells provided the cDNA or gDNA that made up the material.

Germline V CDR1 and CDR2: MDHEN, SYDVKM. The V and J ends lost 5 bases and 5 bases respectively, with 11 bases between them. This CDR3 contains 13 residues. Study processing details: Reference gene primer amplification gave nucleated cell count estimates. Using immunoSEQ multiplex PCR, the repertoire was profiled, and TCRdb retains in-frame clones only, with some absent. D and trimming come from the DNA, and the V and J calls and clone size come from that table. The sample shows 200,000 to 250,000 clones, roughly 83% of them seen only once. Sequencing was performed on peripheral blood. The TCR sequence derives from a woman aged 45-59 years with acute or convalescent COVID-19. The V call is TRBV28, the J call TRBJ2-3; D uncertain. The DNA of the CDR3 is TGTGCCAGCAGTCCCGTCTCGGTAGATACGCAGTATTTT. It specifies CASSPVSVDTQYF.